This TCR beta chain was obtained from a study of blood T cell repertoires in COVID-19. Study-level background: Some COVID-19 samples were acute and others convalescent; all came from the United States, Italy and Spain. Sample material is recorded as cDNA or gDNA derived from T cells, B-cell-depleted T cells, or PBMCs.

In the source study's methods: The assay estimated nucleated cells by amplifying reference gene primers. Repertoires were generated with immunoSEQ multiplex PCR, while TCRdb's copy carries only in-frame clones and drops some. For V, J and clone size, that table is used; D and trimming come from the DNA. The data contain roughly 75,000 clones, approximately 86% of them singletons. The CDR3 is made up of 16 amino acids. Per the germline V gene, CDR1 is SGHDT and CDR2 is YYEEEE. Trimming pared 4 bases from V and 0 bases from J, leaving 16 bases between. Seattle patients were enrolled during active infection and followed longitudinally.

This TCR was sampled from a man older than 75 with COVID-19, enrolled during active disease. This chain uses TRBV5-6 with TRBJ1-1, with D hard to call. The sequenced sample consisted of peripheral blood. The CDR3 sequence: CASSGSWRTLNTEAFF. The CDR3 nucleotides read TGTGCCAGCAGCGGTTCCTGGAGAACACTGAACACTGAAGCTTTCTTT.